A single sample is the source of the 27 T cell receptor beta chains below, sequenced in a study of blood T cells in healthy people across ages. A J-beta primer mix and a sample-barcoded 5' primer were used in a second PCR of roughly 6 to 12 cycles. From the 5' RACE reads, TCRdb called clonotypes with MiXCR, one entry per CDR3 protein. The sample includes 910,000 or so distinct CDR3 sequences, roughly half of them seen just once. Input material: blood. Source of these receptors: a woman aged 55-69 years in good health.

This rearrangement joins TRBV7-2 to TRBJ2-5, with TRBD2 identical over 11 bases. V was pared by 2 bases and J by 2 bases, with 7 bases of the junction left unmatched. The germline V gene has CDR1 SGHTA and CDR2 FQGNSA. The CDR3 is made up of 17 amino acids. The CDR3 sequence is CASSLFPGTSGQETQYF. The CDR3 DNA reads as TGTGCCAGCAGCTTATTTCCTGGGACTAGCGGTCAAGAGACCCAGTACTTC.

There are a few counts of this clonotype. The chain links TRBV4-1 to TRBJ2-7; 7 bases line up with TRBD1. With 2 bases clipped from V and 3 bases from J, the junction kept 10 bases outside the gene matches. The germline CDR1 and CDR2 sequences are MGHRA and YSYEKL. CDR3 size: 16 residues. CDR3 nucleotides: TGCGCCAGCAGCCAACGGAAGCGACAGGGCGACTACGAGCAGTACTTC. Translation gives CASSQRKRQGDYEQYF.

This clonotype came up once. V and J are TRBV4-3 and TRBJ2-3; 7 nucleotides match TRBD2. After removal of 4 bases from V and 2 bases from J, the junction contained 15 bases not matched to a gene. This CDR3 spans 18 amino acids. Germline-derived CDR1 and CDR2 are LGHNA and YSLEER. CDR3 amino acids: CASSPGGGSLAVTDTQYF. CDR3 DNA: TGCGCCAGCAGCCCGGGAGGCGGGAGTCTAGCGGTCACAGATACGCAGTATTTT.

This clonotype has only a few counts. V is TRBV7-9 and J is TRBJ1-2; a possible D gene is TRBD1 (6 bases). V was clipped by 3 bases and J by 10 bases, with 18 bases between them. Germline CDR1 and CDR2: SEHNR and FQNEAQ (reference sequence). This CDR3 comprises 14 residues. Here the CDR3 DNA reads TGTGCCAGCAGCTTCGGACAGAAAATTAATGACTACACCTTC. This gives the protein CASSFGQKINDYTF.

The rearrangement uses TRBV12-3 or TRBV12-4 and TRBJ2-5, with D perhaps matching TRBD2 (6 bases). The V and J ends lost 2 bases and 4 bases respectively, with 14 bases between them. This CDR3 contains 15 residues. CDR3 amino acids: CASSLLGLGGETQYF. For the CDR3, the DNA is TGTGCCAGCAGTTTACTGGGTCTGGGAGGAGAGACCCAGTACTTC.

The chain couples TRBV28 to TRBJ2-3; D is possibly TRBD2 (5 bases). Looked up from germline, CDR1 is MDHEN and CDR2 is SYDVKM. CDR3 length: 16 amino acids. Trimming shortened V by 1 base and J by 3 bases, and 14 bases separated the two germline ends. Written as DNA, the CDR3 is TGTGCCAGCAGTTTATATCGGGGAGAAAGTACAGATACGCAGTATTTT. It specifies CASSLYRGESTDTQYF.

This clonotype was found a few times. The chain recombines TRBV6-2 or TRBV6-3 with TRBJ2-3; D possibly corresponds to TRBD2 (5 bases). The CDR3 loop spans 15 amino acids. Trimming pared 6 bases from V and 4 bases from J, leaving 17 bases between. The germline CDR1 and CDR2 sequences are MNHEY and SVGEGT. The chain's CDR3 is CASSREGARADTQYF. In DNA form, the CDR3 reads TGTGCCAGCAGCCGAGAGGGAGCGAGGGCAGATACGCAGTATTTT.

The rearrangement uses TRBV6-1 and TRBJ2-5; 10 nucleotides align to TRBD2. CDR1 and CDR2 (germline): MNHNS, SASEGT. Trimming took 5 bases from V and 11 from J; bases not matched to a gene: 14. The CDR3 runs to 15 residues. The DNA of the CDR3 is TGTGCCAGCAGTCCCCTAGCGGGAGACATAAATGAGCAGTACTTC. Amino acids: CASSPLAGDINEQYF.

This clonotype was detected a few times. The chain carries TRBV12-3 or TRBV12-4 and TRBJ2-1, with 14 bases fitting TRBD2. The CDR3 runs to 21 residues. V shed 7 bases, J shed 0 bases, and the junction held 17 bases outside the gene matches. CDR3 in amino acids: CASKRGTSGSVPTSSYNEQFF. In DNA form, the CDR3 reads TGTGCCAGCAAAAGAGGGACTAGCGGGAGTGTACCTACAAGCTCCTACAATGAGCAGTTCTTC.

The chain carries TRBV6-5 and TRBJ2-5, with D perhaps matching TRBD2 (7 bases). V was clipped by 2 bases and J by 2 bases, with 27 bases between them. Germline V gene sequence: CDR1 MNHEY, CDR2 SVGAGI. The CDR3 is 20 residues long. DNA of the CDR3: TGTGCCAGCAGTTACGGGGGGGCAATCGGGACAAGATTTAATCAAGAGACCCAGTACTTC. Amino acid sequence: CASSYGGAIGTRFNQETQYF.

With regard to this clonotype: A read error may account for a junction end that differs from germline. V and J are TRBV28 and TRBJ2-5; TRBD1 matches at 11 bases. The germline CDR1 and CDR2 sequences are MDHEN and SYDVKM. The CDR3 loop spans 15 amino acids. The CDR3 region is CASRTGTGGLETQYF. CDR3 DNA: TGTGCCAGCAGAACAGGGACAGGGGGGTTAGAGACCCAGTATTTC. Looking up the rest from reference TRBV28 and TRBJ2-5 gives the full variable domain: DVKVTQSSRYLVKRTGEKVFLECVQDMDHENMFWYRQDPGLGLRLIYFSYDVKMKEKGDIPEGYSVSREKKERFSLILESASTNQTSMYLCASRTGTGGLETQYFGPGTRLLVL.

This clonotype was counted only a few times. The chain is built from TRBV27 and TRBJ2-2, with TRBD1 matching 11 bases. The germline gives CDR1 MNHEY, CDR2 SMNVEV (reference sequence). The CDR3 extends over 16 amino acids. The V segment lost 1 base and the J segment 7 bases; nucleotides outside the gene matches: 5. The CDR3 reads CASSLLGQGGIGELFF. In DNA, the CDR3 is TGTGCCAGCAGTTTATTGGGACAGGGGGGTATCGGGGAGCTGTTTTTT.

This chain joins TRBV5-5 and TRBJ2-7; unclear D gene. The CDR3 is made up of 14 amino acids. Germline-derived CDR1 and CDR2 are SGHKS and YYEKEE (reference sequence). V was trimmed by 3 bases and J by 7 bases, leaving 17 bases between them. The CDR3 sequence is CASSWAGLDNEQYF. Written as DNA, the CDR3 is TGTGCCAGCAGCTGGGCCGGTCTTGACAATGAGCAGTACTTC.

The chain is built from TRBV30 and TRBJ2-4, with TRBD2 matching 7 bases. CDR3 length equals 13 residues. Germline assignment: CDR1 GTSNPN and CDR2 SVGIG (reference sequence). V gave up 1 base and J gave up 14 bases; unmatched junction bases: 11. CDR3 coding DNA: TGTGCCTGGAGTGCCCAGCCTGGGAGGGAGGAGTACTTC. Protein sequence: CAWSAQPGREEYF.

The count of this clonotype is one. This chain joins TRBV9 and TRBJ2-2; 13 bases line up with TRBD2. This CDR3 comprises 19 residues. Germline V CDR1 and CDR2: SGDLS, YYNGEE. The junction had 8 bases not matched to a gene; V was cut back by 0 bases and J by 3 bases. This CDR3 is CASSVVGLAGAWDTGELFF. The DNA of the CDR3 is TGTGCCAGCAGCGTAGTCGGACTAGCGGGAGCTTGGGACACCGGGGAGCTGTTTTTT. Combining the CDR3 with reference TRBV9 and TRBJ2-2 gives the whole variable domain DSGVTQTPKHLITATGQRVTLRCSPRSGDLSVYWYQQSLDQGLQFLIQYYNGEERAKGNILERFSAQQFPDLHSELNLSSLELGDSALYFCASSVVGLAGAWDTGELFFGEGSRLTVL.

This chain links TRBV5-8 with TRBJ2-4; D is possibly TRBD2 (5 bases). V lost 0 bases to trimming and J lost 9 bases, with 16 bases between them. The germline V gene has CDR1 SGHTS and CDR2 YDEGEE. The CDR3 consists of 15 residues. CDR3 sequence (DNA): TGTGCCAGCAGCTTGGTGGCTAGCAACGTGGGCATTCAGTACTTC. It yields the protein CASSLVASNVGIQYF.

This chain uses TRBV5-6 with TRBJ2-6, with TRBD1 matching over 9 bases. Germline loops: CDR1 SGHDT, CDR2 YYEEEE. V gave up 3 bases and J gave up 1 base; unmatched junction bases: 5. The CDR3 spans 17 residues. CDR3 in DNA: TGTGCCAGCAGCTATGGACAGGGGTTATCTGGGGCCAACGTCCTGACTTTC. This encodes CASSYGQGLSGANVLTF.

This chain uses TRBV20-1 with TRBJ2-7, with 7 bases aligning to TRBD1. CDR1 is DFQATT and CDR2 is SNEGSKA in the germline V gene (reference sequence). This CDR3 has 12 residues. CDR3 residues: CSGTNRGHEQYF. The DNA for the CDR3 is TGCAGCGGAACTAACAGGGGTCACGAGCAGTACTTC.

For this clonotype: Given a much more abundant clone one base away, this may be a read error. The CDR3 reads CATSSGTGIGRERYF. The CDR3 DNA reads as TGTGCCACTAGTTCCGGGACAGGGATCGGTCGGGAGCGGTACTTC. This chain connects TRBV28 to TRBJ2-4; TRBD1 matches at 9 bases. The CDR3 contains 15 residues. The germline V gene encodes CDR1 MDHEN and CDR2 SYDVKM. Trimming at V came to 10 bases and at J to 15 bases, leaving 22 bases not matched to a gene.

This clonotype came up many times. This rearrangement joins TRBV10-1 to TRBJ2-3; no clear D. V was cut by 6 bases and J by 5 bases, with 18 bases left in between. Germline V gene lookup returns CDR1 WNHNN and CDR2 SYGVQD (reference sequence). The CDR3 has 15 residues. The CDR3 sequence is CASSQHGSKVDTQYF. CDR3 in DNA: TGCGCCAGCAGCCAGCACGGTAGCAAGGTAGATACGCAGTATTTT.

The chain is built from TRBV20-1 and TRBJ2-3; D possibly corresponds to TRBD1 (5 bases). The V end was cut by 3 bases, the J end by 5 bases, with 9 bases between. Germline CDR1 and CDR2: DFQATT and SNEGSKA (reference sequence). CDR3 length: 12 residues. This chain's CDR3 is CSASNQGDTQYF. In nucleotides, the CDR3 is TGCAGTGCTAGCAACCAGGGAGATACGCAGTATTTT.

This clonotype was seen a few times. The chain employs TRBV11-2 and TRBJ2-1; tentatively, D is TRBD1 (5 bases). The J call may be in error: the DNA end matches TRBJ2-7 better. The CDR3 is made up of 16 amino acids. Germline lookup yields CDR1 SGHAT and CDR2 FQNNGV. CDR3 nucleotides: TGTGCCAGCAGCGCCAGGGTAGGTAGCTCCTACAATGAGCAGTACTTC. It encodes CASSARVGSSYNEQYF.

The chain is built from TRBV7-2 and TRBJ2-6; D is unclear. Germline loops: CDR1 SGHTA, CDR2 FQGNSA. Between the trimmed V and J ends, which lost 3 bases and 3 bases, there was a span of 9 bases. The CDR3 sequence is 15 residues long. CDR3 sequence reads: CASSFSHGGANVLTF. CDR3 nucleotides: TGTGCCAGCAGCTTTTCGCATGGTGGGGCCAACGTCCTGACTTTC.

In its sample, this clonotype was seen a few times. This chain links TRBV20-1 with TRBJ2-7, with 10 bases fitting TRBD1. There are 15 residues in the CDR3. V was clipped by 1 base and J by 2 bases; unmatched bases: 5. The germline V gene encodes CDR1 DFQATT and CDR2 SNEGSKA (reference sequence). The CDR3 spells CSARGRDRGPYEQYF. CDR3 nucleotide sequence: TGCAGTGCTAGAGGCCGGGACAGGGGCCCCTACGAGCAGTACTTC.

This chain joins TRBV7-2 and TRBJ2-3; perhaps TRBD2 as D (5 bases). CDR1 is SGHTA, CDR2 FQGNSA, per germline. The V end lost 0 bases, the J end lost 12 bases, and 16 bases lay between the germline ends. The CDR3 sequence is 14 residues long. CDR3 nucleotide sequence: TGTGCCAGCAGCTTAGCTCGGACTCCCAATTACCAGTATTTT. It codes for CASSLARTPNYQYF.

This clonotype was observed a few times. The rearrangement joins TRBV9 to TRBJ2-3; the D call may be TRBD1 or TRBD2 (5 bases each). V was clipped by 3 bases and J by 0 bases, with 14 bases between them. The CDR3 is 16 amino acids. From germline, CDR1 is SGDLS and CDR2 YYNGEE. CDR3: CASSGGRLASTDTQYF. CDR3 nucleotides: TGTGCCAGCAGCGGGGGCCGGCTAGCTAGCACAGATACGCAGTATTTT.

The chain has TRBV12-3 or TRBV12-4 and TRBJ1-4; D is unresolved. V lost 3 bases and J 8 bases, leaving 10 bases between the germline ends. The CDR3 loop spans 13 amino acids. In DNA form, the CDR3 reads TGTGCCAGCAGTTTTGCGGTGGACGAAAAACTGTTTTTT. Encoded protein: CASSFAVDEKLFF.